This T cell receptor (beta chain) was captured by sequencing in a study of metastatic and nonmetastatic thyroid tumors. The overall study: Repertoire data that came from the blood and tumor or nodule tissue of malignant and benign thyroid patients were compared. Study-wide points: Reports indicated that malignant thyroid tumors showed significantly higher TCR beta diversity than benign nodules did, in blood and tumor.

The germline CDR1 and CDR2 sequences are SEHNR and FQNEAQ (reference sequence). The CDR3 has 13 amino acids. Trimming cost V 3 bases and J 1 base, with 6 bases left between them. TCRdb reanalyzed the PCR reads with MiXCR. The data hold 20,000 to 25,000 clones, with 16% observed a single time. Each patient went into thyroid surgery without having received any treatment. This clone has ten or more counts. Its antigen is not known. The genes are TRBV7-9 and TRBJ2-5; D possibly corresponds to TRBD1 (5 bases). The receptor was derived from a female donor with papillary thyroid cancer or a benign thyroid nodule (not recorded which). Some clones in this sample may be carry-over from other donors' samples. Sequencing used tumor tissue. The CDR3 DNA reads as TGTGCCAGCAGCTTCAGGGCCCAAGAGACCCAGTACTTC. It yields the protein CASSFRAQETQYF.